These T cell receptor beta chains were read from a single sample in a study of response to subunit inactivated influenza vaccine. TCRdb re-derived calls from the RT-PCR reads in MiXCR, one entry per CDR3 protein. The sample records under 200,000 distinct CDR3 sequences, roughly a tenth being singletons. The sample consisted of non-naive T cells sorted from PBMCs, taken roughly 46 days after vaccination. These receptors were taken from a man in his fifties or sixties who received an inactivated influenza vaccine. Both conserved end residues are part of each CDR3. D genes are given only for firm matches. Some rows have no size entry. The others give once, few or many, or a class for an expanded clone.

J gene: TRBJ2-3
clone size: few
D gene: TRBD2
V gene: TRBV3-1
CDR3 protein: CASSYTSAGGGTDTQYF
CDR3 DNA: TGTGCCAGCAGCTATACAAGTGCGGGGGGCGGCACAGATACGCAGTATTTT

J gene: TRBJ2-1
clone size: NA
D gene: NA
V gene: TRBV6-2/TRBV6-3
CDR3 protein: CASSQGKQFF
CDR3 DNA: TGTGCCAGCAGCCAAGGCAAGCAGTTCTTC

J gene: TRBJ2-2
clone size: NA
D gene: TRBD1
V gene: TRBV14
CDR3 protein: CASSPHRGPRISGELFF
CDR3 DNA: TGTGCCAGCAGCCCACACAGGGGCCCTCGAATCTCGGGGGAGCTGTTTTTT

J gene: TRBJ2-5
clone size: many
D gene: NA
V gene: TRBV5-1
CDR3 protein: CASSQGHQGETQYF
CDR3 DNA: TGCGCCAGCAGTCAGGGGCATCAGGGAGAGACCCAGTACTTC

J gene: TRBJ2-4
clone size: NA
D gene: NA
V gene: TRBV2
CDR3 protein: CASSEKGSIDIQYF
CDR3 DNA: TGTGCCAGCAGTGAGAAGGGGTCGATAGACATTCAGTACTTC

J gene: TRBJ1-1
clone size: many
D gene: NA
V gene: TRBV12-3/TRBV12-4
CDR3 protein: CASRSTANTEAFF
CDR3 DNA: TGTGCCAGCAGGTCGACCGCGAACACTGAAGCTTTCTTT

J gene: TRBJ1-2
clone size: few
D gene: TRBD1
V gene: TRBV20-1
CDR3 protein: CSARDGGTGEGYTF
CDR3 DNA: TGCAGTGCTAGAGATGGCGGGACAGGGGAGGGCTACACCTTC

J gene: TRBJ2-5
clone size: NA
D gene: NA
V gene: TRBV7-7
CDR3 protein: CASSRTSQETQYF
CDR3 DNA: TGTGCCAGCAGTAGGACAAGTCAAGAGACCCAGTACTTC

J gene: TRBJ1-1
clone size: few
D gene: TRBD1
V gene: TRBV27
CDR3 protein: CASSVSRGDPGNTEAFF
CDR3 DNA: TGTGCCAGCAGTGTCAGCAGGGGGGACCCGGGAAACACTGAAGCTTTCTTT

J gene: TRBJ1-6
clone size: NA
D gene: NA
V gene: TRBV10-3
CDR3 protein: CAISGGGRYSPLHF
CDR3 DNA: TGTGCCATCAGTGGTGGGGGAAGGTATTCACCCCTCCACTTT

J gene: TRBJ2-3
clone size: many
D gene: TRBD1
V gene: TRBV5-1
CDR3 protein: CASSVDRGADTQYF
CDR3 DNA: TGCGCCAGCAGCGTGGACAGGGGAGCAGATACGCAGTATTTT

J gene: TRBJ2-3
clone size: few
D gene: TRBD2
V gene: TRBV2
CDR3 protein: CASSEHTGGTDTQYF
CDR3 DNA: TGTGCCAGCAGTGAGCATACGGGAGGAACAGATACGCAGTATTTT

J gene: TRBJ2-7
clone size: NA
D gene: TRBD1
V gene: TRBV6-2/TRBV6-3
CDR3 protein: CASSPGQGISYEQYF
CDR3 DNA: TGTGCCAGCAGTCCGGGACAGGGCATTTCCTACGAGCAGTACTTC

J gene: TRBJ1-5
clone size: many
D gene: NA
V gene: TRBV29-1
CDR3 protein: CSVGGGGNQPQHF
CDR3 DNA: TGCAGCGTTGGGGGGGGCGGGAATCAGCCCCAGCATTTT

J gene: TRBJ2-7
clone size: few
D gene: NA
V gene: TRBV20-1
CDR3 protein: CSATGTKAIYEQYF
CDR3 DNA: TGCAGTGCGACCGGGACAAAGGCCATTTACGAGCAGTACTTC

J gene: TRBJ2-2
clone size: NA
D gene: NA
V gene: TRBV5-4
CDR3 protein: CASSPQLGSTGELFF
CDR3 DNA: TGTGCCAGCAGCCCCCAGTTGGGTTCCACCGGGGAGCTGTTTTTT

J gene: TRBJ2-7
clone size: many
D gene: NA
V gene: TRBV7-8
CDR3 protein: CASSYRVFYEQYF
CDR3 DNA: TGTGCCAGCAGCTACAGGGTATTCTACGAGCAGTACTTC